This entry features one TCR beta chain sequence. Its antigen is still unknown. Within one base of it there is no much larger clone, and no base qualities were kept. The germline V gene (reference sequence) yields GTSNPN for CDR1 and SVGIG for CDR2. The CDR3 measures 13 amino acids from cysteine to phenylalanine. Kept here is only the CDR3 DNA, which spans 39 bases and is read in frame from base 1. V and J are truncated by 1 base and 0 bases respectively, leaving an intervening sequence of 6 bases. Library prep was done by the immunoSEQ multiplex PCR assay. In the source study's methods: A statistical classification framework was developed to diagnose cytomegalovirus status using the catalog of TCR beta chain sequences. TCRdb took this table from immuneACCESS and kept in-frame rearrangements with V and J called. Such tables lack part of the clones; where checked against another copy, unresolved V genes explain under half of the gap, and the rest is unexplained. V and J calls and clone size come straight from that table; D and trimming were deduced from the DNA. The sample has 120,000 to 150,000 clones on record, about 89% of them singletons. The biggest ten clones account for 0.6% to 0.85% of the sample.

The donors were included in the validation cohort of some 110 subjects, a group kept apart from the roughly 680-subject first cohort. This entry belongs to a study of cytomegalovirus exposure and HLA in healthy donors (TCRdb year 2017). In terms of the full investigation: The roughly 670 repertoires of the first cohort and the 95 to 150 validation repertoires were produced on the same platform, according to a later analysis. Along with the roughly 670-subject first cohort, a separate validation cohort of roughly 110 different subjects was used. The study aimed to test whether cataloging public T cell receptors could reveal signatures of past pathogen exposure. High-throughput TCR immunosequencing, statistical association of individual TCRs with disease status, and machine learning were combined to predict cytomegalovirus infection status.

The full study reports these points: In both the original and validation cohorts, the classifier was reported to diagnose cytomegalovirus status with high specificity and sensitivity. A total of about 180 TCR beta chains were listed by the study as associated with cytomegalovirus. In a later analysis, TCRs clustered in the first cohort were found to also tend to co-occur in the 130 or so validation repertoires, with 94% of cluster scores above 0. Most TCR sequences were seen in very few donors, while some public TCRs were found in many individuals. All 120 or so repertoires were used to score co-occurrence in the validation cohort in a later analysis, because that analysis had no HLA typing for the cohort. The authors suggested that the approach could potentially be extended to other disease states and immunological phenotypes. In vitro tests confirmed that a few of the cytomegalovirus-associated TCR beta chains recognize cytomegalovirus antigens.

Material for sequencing was PBMCs. The chain joins TRBV30 to TRBJ1-1; the best D guess is TRBD1, with 6 bases matching. This clonotype was sampled from a man between 18 and 29 years old in good health and CMV-seronegative. The CDR3 region reads CAWSDRVNTEAFF. The DNA sequence is as follows: TGTGCCTGGAGTGACAGGGTGAACACTGAAGCTTTCTTT.